Listed here is a single TCR beta chain. Germline V gives CDR1 PRHDT, CDR2 FYEKMQ (reference sequence). The CDR3 length is 11 residues. V lost 1 base and J 5 bases, leaving 2 bases between the germline ends. The source of the sample is a study of OX40 agonist ivuxolimab in advanced cancers. Some clones are missing from TCRdb's copy, which holds only in-frame ones; the method was immunoSEQ multiplex PCR. The table shows approximately 62,000 clones, with 80% to 95% occurring only once. This TCR was recovered from an adult with an advanced solid tumor such as melanoma, head and neck, liver or kidney cancer. Specimen: CD4+ or CD8+ T cells sorted from blood, collected in a trial of the OX40 agonist ivuxolimab. The chain recombines TRBV13 with TRBJ2-5, with D uncertain. CDR3 sequence reads: CASSLVETQYF. The CDR3 region has the DNA TGTGCCAGCAGCTTAGTCGAGACCCAGTACTTC.